Each of the 19 T cell receptor beta chains below was sequenced from the same sample in a study of healthy donors' naive CD4 and CD8 T cells. Starting from around 500 ng of total RNA, TCR libraries were made with linear amplification. One entry per CDR3 protein results from TCRdb running MiXCR on the reads. The sample lists around 200,000 distinct CDR3 sequences; about 76% were seen once. Sequencing was done on a sample of naive CD4+ and CD8+ T cells sorted from blood, pooled from several donors. These receptors were collected from a pool of human donors in good health; the sample pools cells from several healthy donors.

The chain joins TRBV27 to TRBJ1-2, with D uncertain. This CDR3 contains 13 residues. V lost 11 bases and J 3 bases, leaving 16 bases between the germline ends. Germline V gives CDR1 MNHEY, CDR2 SMNVEV (reference sequence). CDR3 sequence reads: CASLGEPDYGYTF. As DNA, the CDR3 is TGTGCCTCCCTGGGAGAACCAGACTATGGCTACACCTTC.

The genes are TRBV5-1 and TRBJ2-5; 13 bases map to TRBD2. Trimming at V came to 0 bases and at J to 5 bases, leaving 4 bases not matched to a gene. The CDR3 runs to 16 residues. Germline lookup yields CDR1 SGHRS and CDR2 YFSETQ. The CDR3 spells CASSLDGLAGAETQYF. In DNA form, the CDR3 reads TGCGCCAGCAGCTTGGACGGACTAGCGGGAGCGGAGACCCAGTACTTC.

Regarding this clonotype: At one end, the junction sequence differs from germline, possibly due to a read error. The chain employs TRBV15 and TRBJ1-5; D gene ambiguous. The CDR3 extends over 17 amino acids. Germline values: CDR1 LNHNV, CDR2 YYDKDF (reference sequence). The CDR3 coding sequence is TGTGTCACCAGCAGAGATCATGGGATAAACCTCAATCAGCCCCAGCATTTT. This translates into CVTSRDHGINLNQPQHF.

The chain employs TRBV19 and TRBJ2-1, with 8 bases lining up with TRBD2. This CDR3 is 15 amino acids long. From germline, CDR1 is LNHDA and CDR2 SQIVND (reference sequence). J gave up 15 bases and V 4 bases, and 17 bases lay outside the gene matches. The CDR3 sequence is CASSKGTSIWESTFF. CDR3 DNA: TGTGCCAGTAGTAAAGGGACTAGTATTTGGGAATCTACGTTCTTC.

V and J are TRBV11-1 and TRBJ1-1; unclear D gene. V was shortened by 3 bases and J by 0 bases, with 11 bases between the two germline ends. The germline gives CDR1 SGHAT, CDR2 FQDESV (reference sequence). The CDR3 has 15 residues. The CDR3 is CASSLQQMMNTEAFF. DNA for the CDR3: TGTGCCAGCAGCTTGCAACAGATGATGAACACTGAAGCTTTCTTT.

The chain is built from TRBV7-2 and TRBJ2-3, with D unresolved. The germline V gene encodes CDR1 SGHTA and CDR2 FQGNSA. With 3 bases removed from V and 2 bases from J, the gap between germline ends came to 9 bases. The CDR3 length is 14 residues. The DNA of the CDR3 is TGTGCCAGCAGCTTCGGGCTCAACACAGATACGCAGTATTTT. It encodes CASSFGLNTDTQYF. The full variable domain, with the rest looked up from reference TRBV7-2 and TRBJ2-3, is GAGVSQSPSNKVTEKGKDVELRCDPISGHTALYWYRQSLGQGLEFLIYFQGNSAPDKSGLPSDRFSAERTGGSVSTLTIQRTQQEDSAVYLCASSFGLNTDTQYFGPGTRLTVL.

The J gene is TRBJ2-1, the V gene TRBV6-5; 12 nucleotides align to TRBD2. The junction had 5 bases not matched to a gene; V was cut back by 4 bases and J by 4 bases. This CDR3 comprises 16 residues. Germline V lookup: CDR1 MNHEY, CDR2 SVGAGI. CDR3 loop: CASSSRLAGDYNEQFF. DNA for the CDR3: TGTGCCAGCAGTTCCAGACTAGCGGGAGATTACAATGAGCAGTTCTTC.

The chain combines TRBV5-6 with TRBJ2-7, with D perhaps TRBD1 or TRBD2 (6 bases each). This CDR3 has 14 amino acids. Germline lookup yields CDR1 SGHDT and CDR2 YYEEEE. The V end lost 2 bases, the J end lost 6 bases, and 15 bases lay between the germline ends. The CDR3 nucleotides read TGTGCCAGCAGCTTCGGACAACGGGGGCTCGAGCAGTACTTC. It specifies CASSFGQRGLEQYF.

The chain is built from TRBV6-5 and TRBJ2-7, with TRBD1 identical over 8 bases. This CDR3 comprises 14 residues. CDR1 is MNHEY and CDR2 is SVGAGI in the germline V gene. V lost 6 bases and J lost 2; bases outside the gene matches: 6. The CDR3 bases are TGTGCCAGCAGCCCCGGGACAGGTCCCTACGAGCAGTACGTC. Translated: CASSPGTGPYEQYV.

The V call is TRBV10-3, the J call TRBJ2-7; D is possibly TRBD1 (7 bases). V was trimmed by 6 bases and J by 0 bases, leaving 12 bases between them. This CDR3 has 14 residues. CDR1 and CDR2 (germline): ENHRY, SYGVKD. CDR3 region: CAIREGQRSYEQYF. The CDR3 region has the DNA TGTGCCATCAGGGAGGGACAGCGCTCCTACGAGCAGTACTTC.

The sample holds one count of this clonotype. The V and J genes are TRBV29-1 and TRBJ2-3; D might be TRBD1 or TRBD2, each matching 5 bases. CDR3 length: 15 amino acids. V was shortened by 1 base and J by 0 bases, with 11 bases between the two germline ends. Germline CDR1 reads SQVTM; CDR2 reads ANQGSEA. The CDR3 is CSVEGGDPSTDTQYF. CDR3 DNA sequence: TGCAGCGTTGAAGGAGGGGACCCGAGCACAGATACGCAGTATTTT.

The chain couples TRBV15 to TRBJ1-1, with D perhaps matching TRBD1 (5 bases). Germline CDR1 and CDR2: LNHNV and YYDKDF (reference sequence). V lost 5 bases to trimming and J lost 8 bases, with 12 bases between them. This CDR3 comprises 12 residues. In DNA, the CDR3 is TGTGCCACCAGCCAGGGCCTCCTGGAAGCTTTCTTT. Protein: CATSQGLLEAFF.

The J gene is TRBJ2-2, the V gene TRBV29-1; D is ambiguous. Germline values: CDR1 SQVTM, CDR2 ANQGSEA. V gave up 6 bases and J gave up 6 bases, with 11 bases separating them. The CDR3 spans 12 residues. CDR3 sequence (DNA): TGCAGCGTCGAGATTTTTCCCGGGGAGCTGTTTTTT. This translates into CSVEIFPGELFF.

The V gene is TRBV6-5, the J gene TRBJ2-7, with 10 bases lining up with TRBD1. The V gene's germline CDR1 is MNHEY and CDR2 SVGAGI. The CDR3 covers 14 residues. Germline trimming cut 5 bases from V and 5 bases from J; bases unmatched to any gene: 6. CDR3 loop: CASSLRDRGDEQYF. Written as DNA, the CDR3 is TGTGCCAGCAGTCTCCGGGACAGGGGCGACGAGCAGTACTTC.

This clonotype appeared once. The chain is built from TRBV10-3 and TRBJ1-5; no definite D call. The CDR3 loop spans 15 amino acids. V shed 2 bases and J shed 3 bases, with 11 bases lying between them. Germline CDR1 and CDR2: ENHRY and SYGVKD. CDR3 sequence reads: CAISEVGGDNQPQHF. The CDR3 DNA reads TGTGCCATCAGTGAGGTCGGAGGCGACAATCAGCCCCAGCATTTT.

Only one count was recorded for this clonotype. This chain links TRBV13 with TRBJ1-2; 12 bases line up with TRBD1. The germline V gene has CDR1 PRHDT and CDR2 FYEKMQ (reference sequence). The CDR3 is 16 amino acids. The V and J ends lost 4 bases and 4 bases, in that order; junction bases with no gene match: 7. The CDR3 is CASSSRGDRGLYGYTF. CDR3 DNA: TGTGCCAGCAGCTCCCGTGGGGACAGGGGGCTCTATGGCTACACCTTC.

The chain has TRBV18 and TRBJ1-1, with D perhaps matching TRBD1 (6 bases). This CDR3 region has 15 residues. Trimming took off 3 bases at V and 1 base at J, with 12 bases between the two ends. Germline CDR1 and CDR2: KGHSH and LQKENI. The CDR3 region is CASSPRDIKNTEAFF. DNA of the CDR3: TGTGCCAGCTCACCCAGGGACATCAAGAACACTGAAGCTTTCTTT.

This clonotype was counted only a few times. The junction and the germline gene differ at one end; a read error may be behind it. The chain carries TRBV5-1 and TRBJ2-3; D uncertain. The length of the CDR3 is 12 residues. The germline CDR1 and CDR2 sequences are SGHRS and YFSETQ. CDR3 DNA sequence: TGTGCCAGCAGTGGGAGCACAGATACGCAGTATTTT. This codes for CASSGSTDTQYF.

The rearrangement uses TRBV12-3 or TRBV12-4 and TRBJ2-1; 7 positions agree with TRBD2. With V trimmed by 1 base and J by 3 bases, 6 bases remained unmatched. This CDR3 region has 16 residues. The CDR3: CASSLGPAGDYNEQFF. In DNA, the CDR3 is TGTGCCAGCAGTTTAGGGCCGGCGGGAGACTACAATGAGCAGTTCTTC.